This paragraph reports one T cell receptor beta chain. The same CDR3 also results from other DNA sequences found in this sample. This record comes from a study of OX40 agonist ivuxolimab in advanced cancers. The CDR3 length is 14 residues. V dropped 1 base and J dropped 1 base, with 2 bases sitting between them. The V gene's germline CDR1 is MNHNS and CDR2 SASEGT. The protocol was immunoSEQ multiplex PCR, while the TCRdb copy is restricted to in-frame clones and leaves out a portion. The sample holds some 19,000 clones; 65% to 85% are singletons and the top ten take over 20%. The sequencing here drew on CD4+ or CD8+ T cells sorted from blood, taken in a trial of the OX40 agonist ivuxolimab. V is TRBV6-1 and J is TRBJ2-6, with unresolved D. The sequence came from an adult with an advanced solid tumor such as melanoma, head and neck, liver or kidney cancer. The DNA for the CDR3 is TGTGCCAGCAGTGAAGGGTCTGGGGCCAACGTCCTGACTTTC. This gives the protein CASSEGSGANVLTF.